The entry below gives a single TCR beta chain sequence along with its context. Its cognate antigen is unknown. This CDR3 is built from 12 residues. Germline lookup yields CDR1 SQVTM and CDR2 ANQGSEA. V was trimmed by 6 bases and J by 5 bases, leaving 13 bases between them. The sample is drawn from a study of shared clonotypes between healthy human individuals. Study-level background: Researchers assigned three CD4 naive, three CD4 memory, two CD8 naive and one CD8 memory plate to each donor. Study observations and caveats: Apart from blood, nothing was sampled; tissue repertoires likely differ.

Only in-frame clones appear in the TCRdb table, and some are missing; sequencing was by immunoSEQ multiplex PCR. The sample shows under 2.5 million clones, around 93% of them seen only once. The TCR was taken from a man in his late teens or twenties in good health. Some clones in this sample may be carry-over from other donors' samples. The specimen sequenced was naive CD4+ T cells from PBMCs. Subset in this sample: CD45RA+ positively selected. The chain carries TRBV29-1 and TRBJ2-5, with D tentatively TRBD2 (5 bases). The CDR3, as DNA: TGCAGCGTCATACGGGGTGCGGAGACCCAGTACTTC. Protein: CSVIRGAETQYF. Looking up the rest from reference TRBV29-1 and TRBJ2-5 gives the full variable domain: SAVISQKPSRDICQRGTSLTIQCQVDSQVTMMFWYRQQPGQSLTLIATANQGSEATYESGFVIDKFPISRPNLTFSTLTVSNMSPEDSSIYLCSVIRGAETQYFGPGTRLLVL.